The 24 T cell receptor beta chains below were found in one sample sequenced in a study of patients and donors after allogeneic stem cell transplantation. TCRdb reanalysed the RT-PCR reads using MiXCR and keeps one entry per CDR3 protein. Here the sample spans fewer than 250,000 distinct CDR3 sequences, 13% to 15% being singletons. Sequenced input: blood, either unsorted or a sorted T cell fraction (not recorded which). These receptor sequences come from a human donor who was either an allogeneic HSCT recipient or a stem cell or donor lymphocyte infusion donor (not recorded which). It is not recorded whose cells these are; they may come from a transplant donor.

The V call is TRBV6-5, the J call TRBJ1-3; D is unclear. With 0 bases removed from V and 0 bases from J, the gap between germline ends came to 9 bases. The CDR3 covers 16 residues. Germline V gene lookup returns CDR1 MNHEY and CDR2 SVGAGI. CDR3 loop: CASSYSRLSSGNTIYF. The DNA of the CDR3 is TGTGCCAGCAGTTACTCGCGGTTAAGCTCTGGAAACACCATATATTTT.

This clonotype appeared many times. The CDR3 bases are TGTGCCAGCAGCCAGCAGAGGGGCGACCGAGTGAACACTGAAGCTTTCTTT. It translates to CASSQQRGDRVNTEAFF. The V and J genes are TRBV3-1 and TRBJ1-1, with a weak D call TRBD1 (5 bases). V dropped 3 bases and J dropped 0 bases, with 17 bases sitting between them. Per the germline V gene, CDR1 is LGHDT and CDR2 is YNNKEL (reference sequence). This CDR3 contains 17 residues.

This chain connects TRBV3-1 to TRBJ1-1, with 7 bases fitting TRBD1. This CDR3 has 16 amino acids. CDR1 and CDR2 from the germline V gene are LGHDT and YNNKEL (reference sequence). After removal of 3 bases from V and 4 bases from J, the junction contained 11 bases not matched to a gene. CDR3 region: CASSHLDRFSSTEAFF. The CDR3 bases are TGTGCCAGCAGCCACCTGGACAGGTTTAGTAGCACTGAAGCTTTCTTT. Complete variable domain (other parts from reference TRBV3-1 and TRBJ1-1): DTAVSQTPKYLVTQMGNDKSIKCEQNLGHDTMYWYKQDSKKFLKIMFSYNNKELIINETVPNRFSPKSPDKAHLNLHINSLELGDSAVYFCASSHLDRFSSTEAFFGQGTRLTVV.

V is TRBV6-2 or TRBV6-3 and J is TRBJ1-2, with TRBD1 matching 9 bases. The junction had 7 bases not matched to a gene; V was cut back by 7 bases and J by 4 bases. Germline V gives CDR1 MNHEY, CDR2 SVGEGT. The CDR3 is made up of 14 amino acids. This CDR3 reads CASTLPTGGYGYTF. The CDR3 bases are TGTGCCAGCACCTTACCGACAGGGGGCTATGGCTACACCTTC.

This clonotype was seen a few times. The V gene is TRBV10-3, the J gene TRBJ1-6; D might be TRBD1 (6 bases). The CDR3 extends over 15 amino acids. V shed 6 bases and J shed 5 bases, with 14 bases lying between them. Germline CDR1 reads ENHRY; CDR2 reads SYGVKD. The DNA of the CDR3 is TGTGCCATCAGAGGCGCGGGACAAGATAATTCACCCCTCCACTTT. Its translation: CAIRGAGQDNSPLHF.

The chain uses TRBV2 and TRBJ1-6; TRBD1 agrees at 11 bases. CDR1 is SNHLY and CDR2 is FYNNEI in the germline V gene. This CDR3 comprises 14 residues. V was clipped by 4 bases and J by 8 bases; unmatched bases: 1. Written as DNA, the CDR3 is TGTGCCAGCAGTGCGGGACAGGGGGATTCACCCCTCCACTTT. The encoded protein is CASSAGQGDSPLHF.

This clonotype occurred a few times. The CDR3: CATSRRSGATGELFF. Here the CDR3 DNA reads TGTGCCACCAGCAGAAGGAGCGGGGCCACCGGGGAGCTGTTTTTT. The chain carries TRBV15 and TRBJ2-2; TRBD2 agrees at 7 bases. CDR1 LNHNV and CDR2 YYDKDF come from the germline V gene (reference sequence). The CDR3 has 15 residues. Trimming at V came to 2 bases and at J to 4 bases, leaving 4 bases not matched to a gene.

This clonotype was seen many times. The V and J genes are TRBV7-2 and TRBJ2-7, with 7 bases that match TRBD2. This CDR3 has 14 amino acids. The V and J ends lost 1 base and 3 bases, in that order; junction bases with no gene match: 3. Germline V lookup: CDR1 SGHTA, CDR2 FQGNSA. CDR3 nucleotide sequence: TGTGCCAGCAGCTTAGATCGGGGGGTCTACGAGCAGTACTTC. Translation gives CASSLDRGVYEQYF. Variable domain in full (rest from reference TRBV7-2 and TRBJ2-7): GAGVSQSPSNKVTEKGKDVELRCDPISGHTALYWYRQSLGQGLEFLIYFQGNSAPDKSGLPSDRFSAERTGGSVSTLTIQRTQQEDSAVYLCASSLDRGVYEQYFGPGTRLTVT.

V and J are TRBV25-1 and TRBJ2-5, with D perhaps assigned TRBD1 or TRBD2 (7 bases each). CDR1 and CDR2 from the germline V gene are MGHDK and SYGVNS. The V gene lost 7 bases and the J gene lost 0 bases, with 21 bases spanning the gap. The CDR3 loop spans 17 amino acids. The CDR3 sequence is CASNLGTGEGYQETQYF. The DNA of the CDR3 is TGTGCCAGCAACCTAGGTACAGGGGAGGGGTACCAAGAGACCCAGTACTTC.

This clonotype was recorded a few times. This sequence joins TRBV7-8 and TRBJ1-4; 7 positions match TRBD1. CDR1 and CDR2 (germline): SGHVS, FQNEAQ. Losses at the gene ends were 4 bases for V and 7 bases for J; bases not matched to a gene: 9. The CDR3 totals 15 residues. The CDR3 nucleotides are TGTGCCAGCAGCTCCCGGCATGGGACAGCTGAAAAACTGTTTTTT. This sequence encodes CASSSRHGTAEKLFF.

This clonotype showed up many times. V gene TRBV6-5 combines with J gene TRBJ2-3; TRBD2 agrees at 9 bases. This CDR3 comprises 14 residues. V dropped 4 bases and J dropped 6; count of bases not matched to a gene: 5. Germline V CDR1 and CDR2: MNHEY, SVGAGI. The CDR3, as DNA: TGTGCCAGCAGTTTAGCGGGAGTTAGGGATACGCAGTATTTT. As protein: CASSLAGVRDTQYF.

The genes are TRBV20-1 and TRBJ2-1; 7 nucleotides match TRBD2. J was trimmed by 5 bases and V by 6 bases; bases with no gene match: 13. Germline CDR1 is DFQATT and CDR2 is SNEGSKA (reference sequence). This CDR3 is 15 amino acids long. The CDR3 DNA sequence: TGCAGTGCGAAAGGCCCAACTAGCGCCAACAATGAGCAGTTCTTC. Translated, it gives CSAKGPTSANNEQFF.

In its sample, this clonotype was seen a few times. The genes are TRBV7-3 and TRBJ2-1; D is uncertain. Between the trimmed V and J ends, which lost 2 bases and 6 bases, there was a span of 8 bases. The CDR3 spans 13 residues. The V gene's germline CDR1 is SGHTA and CDR2 FQGTGA. The CDR3 DNA follows: TGTGCCAGCAGCTTAGGGCCGGGCAATGAGCAGTTCTTC. Translated: CASSLGPGNEQFF. Based on the CDR3 plus reference TRBV7-3 and TRBJ2-1, the full variable domain is GAGVSQTPSNKVTEKGKYVELRCDPISGHTALYWYRQSLGQGPEFLIYFQGTGAADDSGLPNDRFFAVRPEGSVSTLKIQRTERGDSAVYLCASSLGPGNEQFFGPGTRLTVL.

Within the sample, this clonotype is medium-sized. The rearrangement uses TRBV13 and TRBJ2-4, with TRBD2 as a possible D gene (6 bases). Germline CDR1 is PRHDT and CDR2 is FYEKMQ (reference sequence). V lost 2 bases to trimming and J lost 5 bases, with 10 bases between them. The CDR3 has 14 amino acids. The CDR3: CASSLWGVENIQYF. Here the CDR3 DNA reads TGTGCCAGCAGCTTATGGGGGGTCGAAAACATTCAGTACTTC.

In this sample, this clonotype turned up a few times. The genes are TRBV4-2 and TRBJ1-1; D is ambiguous. Germline V CDR1 and CDR2: LGHNA, YNFKEQ. The length of the CDR3 is 13 residues. Deletions cut 5 bases from V and 3 bases from J, with 10 bases between. The CDR3 reads CASSVQIDTEAFF. CDR3 DNA: TGTGCCAGCAGCGTTCAGATCGACACTGAAGCTTTCTTT.

The chain has TRBV20-1 and TRBJ2-1; TRBD2 aligns across 13 bases. The CDR3 is made up of 20 amino acids. From germline, CDR1 is DFQATT and CDR2 SNEGSKA (reference sequence). Trimming removed 8 bases from V and 6 bases from J; junction bases left unmatched: 25. As DNA, the CDR3 is TGCAGTTCCACCCCATTTCCCGGGACTAGCGGGACATGGAGCCTCAATGAGCAGTTCTTC. Encoded protein: CSSTPFPGTSGTWSLNEQFF.

This clonotype was detected many times. The chain has TRBV4-1 and TRBJ1-5; D not certain. Germline CDR1 reads MGHRA; CDR2 reads YSYEKL. V was cut by 2 bases and J by 1 base, with 3 bases left in between. CDR3 size: 13 residues. Written as DNA, the CDR3 is TGCGCCAGCAGCCAACTAAGCAATCAGCCCCAGCATTTT. Encoded protein: CASSQLSNQPQHF.

This clonotype has more than one count but fewer than ten. The rearrangement uses TRBV18 and TRBJ1-4; a weak D match, TRBD1 (5 bases). The V and J ends lost 3 bases and 3 bases respectively, with 11 bases between them. The CDR3 has 15 amino acids. Germline CDR1 is KGHSH and CDR2 is LQKENI. The CDR3 loop reads CASSPFGTANEKLFF. DNA for the CDR3: TGTGCCAGCTCACCCTTCGGGACGGCTAATGAAAAACTGTTTTTT. Full variable domain (rest looked up from reference TRBV18 and TRBJ1-4): NAGVMQNPRHLVRRRGQEARLRCSPMKGHSHVYWYRQLPEEGLKFMVYLQKENIIDESGMPKERFSAEFPKEGPSILRIQQVVRGDSAAYFCASSPFGTANEKLFFGSGTQLSVL.

The chain couples TRBV4-2 to TRBJ2-7, with D possibly TRBD1 on 6 matching bases. V lost 2 bases, J lost 2 bases, and 13 bases lay in between. The germline V gene has CDR1 LGHNA and CDR2 YNFKEQ. The CDR3 is 15 residues long. The CDR3 is CASSQQADRTYEQYF. As DNA, the CDR3 is TGTGCCAGCAGCCAACAGGCGGACAGAACCTACGAGCAGTACTTC.

The sample holds many counts of this clonotype. The V gene is TRBV12-3 or TRBV12-4, the J gene TRBJ1-1, with D tentatively TRBD1 (5 bases). V lost 1 base, J lost 7 bases, and 10 bases lay in between. This CDR3 has 13 amino acids. The CDR3 bases are TGTGCCAGCAGTTTAGGGGGCTTGGGTGAAGCTTTCTTT. This encodes CASSLGGLGEAFF.

J is TRBJ2-7 and V is TRBV5-6, with TRBD1 matching 7 bases. This CDR3 has 15 residues. Germline trimming cut 4 bases from V and 0 bases from J; bases unmatched to any gene: 7. Germline lookup yields CDR1 SGHDT and CDR2 YYEEEE. The CDR3 bases are TGTGCCAGCAGCAGACCCGGGACAGACTCCTACGAGCAGTACTTC. This codes for CASSRPGTDSYEQYF. Together with reference TRBV5-6 and TRBJ2-7, the CDR3 gives the full variable domain: DAGVTQSPTHLIKTRGQQVTLRCSPKSGHDTVSWYQQALGQGPQFIFQYYEEEERQRGNFPDRFSGHQFPNYSSELNVNALLLGDSALYLCASSRPGTDSYEQYFGPGTRLTVT.

This clonotype appeared a few times. V gene TRBV7-2 combines with J gene TRBJ1-6; maybe TRBD1 (5 bases). The germline V gene encodes CDR1 SGHTA and CDR2 FQGNSA. V lost 5 bases to trimming and J lost 9 bases, with 11 bases between them. The CDR3 extends over 13 amino acids. CDR3: CASSPRDRSPLHF. The CDR3, as DNA: TGTGCCAGCAGCCCCCGGGACCGTTCACCCCTCCACTTT.

The chain couples TRBV4-3 to TRBJ1-6; TRBD1 agrees at 7 bases. J lost 7 bases, V lost 0 bases, and 6 bases had no gene match. Germline V gives CDR1 LGHNA, CDR2 YSLEER. The CDR3 is made up of 16 amino acids. Here the CDR3 reads CASSQDTGTANSPLHF. CDR3 DNA sequence: TGCGCCAGCAGCCAAGATACCGGGACAGCAAATTCACCCCTCCACTTT.

This clonotype was counted ten times or more. The chain links TRBV20-1 to TRBJ2-7; D perhaps matches TRBD2 (6 bases). V lost 5 bases and J 3 bases, leaving 11 bases between the germline ends. This CDR3 contains 12 residues. From germline, CDR1 is DFQATT and CDR2 SNEGSKA (reference sequence). CDR3 region: CSAGVGGYEQYF. Here the CDR3 DNA reads TGCAGTGCTGGGGTCGGGGGCTACGAGCAGTACTTC.